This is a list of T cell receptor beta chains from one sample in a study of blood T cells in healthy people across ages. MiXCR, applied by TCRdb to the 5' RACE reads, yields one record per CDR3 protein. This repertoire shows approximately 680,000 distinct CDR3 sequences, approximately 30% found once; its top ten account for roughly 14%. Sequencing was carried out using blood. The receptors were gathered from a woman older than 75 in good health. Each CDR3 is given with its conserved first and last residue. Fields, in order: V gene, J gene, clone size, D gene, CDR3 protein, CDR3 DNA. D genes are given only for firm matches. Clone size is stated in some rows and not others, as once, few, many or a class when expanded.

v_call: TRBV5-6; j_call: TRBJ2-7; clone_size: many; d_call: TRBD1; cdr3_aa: CASTRTGLGSYEQYF; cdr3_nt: TGTGCCAGCACCCGGACAGGGTTGGGATCCTACGAGCAGTACTTC
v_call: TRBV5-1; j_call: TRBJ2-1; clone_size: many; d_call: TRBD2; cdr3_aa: CASSFQLAGGSNEQFF; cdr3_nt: TGCGCCAGCAGCTTCCAACTAGCGGGGGGATCCAATGAGCAGTTCTTC
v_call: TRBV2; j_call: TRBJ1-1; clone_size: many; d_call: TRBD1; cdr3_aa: CAKDRGGNTEAFF; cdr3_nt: TGTGCCAAGGACAGGGGGGGGAACACTGAAGCTTTCTTT
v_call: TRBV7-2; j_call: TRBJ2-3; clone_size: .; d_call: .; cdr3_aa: CASSLVAMVDTQYF; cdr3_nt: TGTGCCAGCAGCTTAGTTGCGATGGTAGATACGCAGTATTTT
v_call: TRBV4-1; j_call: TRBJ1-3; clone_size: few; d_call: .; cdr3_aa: CASSLFTGYHSGNTIYF; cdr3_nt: TGCGCCAGCAGCCTGTTCACAGGGTATCACTCTGGAAACACCATATATTTT
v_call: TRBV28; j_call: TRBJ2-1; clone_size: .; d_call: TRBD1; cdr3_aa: CASSLPDREMVNEQFF; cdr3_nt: TGTGCCAGCAGTTTACCCGACAGGGAGATGGTCAATGAGCAGTTCTTC
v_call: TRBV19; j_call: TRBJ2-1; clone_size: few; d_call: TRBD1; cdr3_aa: CASSQPGQENEQFF; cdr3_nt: TGTGCCAGTAGTCAACCGGGACAGGAGAATGAGCAGTTCTTC
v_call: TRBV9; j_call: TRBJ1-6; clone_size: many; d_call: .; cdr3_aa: CASSDRDKGSPLHF; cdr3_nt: TGTGCCAGCAGCGACCGGGACAAGGGTTCACCCCTCCACTTT
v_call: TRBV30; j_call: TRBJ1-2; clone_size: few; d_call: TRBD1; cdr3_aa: CAWNRGIAYGYTF; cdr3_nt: TGTGCCTGGAACAGGGGGATTGCCTATGGCTACACCTTC
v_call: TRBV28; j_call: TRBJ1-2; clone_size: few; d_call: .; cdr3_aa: CASSFRGAQGYTF; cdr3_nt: TGTGCCAGCAGTTTTCGGGGGGCACAGGGCTACACCTTC
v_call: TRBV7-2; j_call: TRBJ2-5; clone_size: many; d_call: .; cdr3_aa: CASSFGALGGETQYF; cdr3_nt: TGTGCCAGCAGCTTCGGCGCCTTGGGTGGAGAGACCCAGTACTTC
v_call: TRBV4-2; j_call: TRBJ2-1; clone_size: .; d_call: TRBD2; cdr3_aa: CASSQEPTSGGTYNEQFF; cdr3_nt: TGTGCCAGCAGCCAAGAACCCACTAGCGGGGGAACCTACAATGAGCAGTTCTTC
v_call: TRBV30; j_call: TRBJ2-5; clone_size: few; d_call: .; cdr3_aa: CAWSGLNEQYF; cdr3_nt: TGTGCCTGGAGTGGGCTCAATGAGCAGTACTTC
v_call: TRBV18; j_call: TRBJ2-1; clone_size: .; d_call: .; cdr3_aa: CASSPRLLNEQFF; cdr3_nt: TGTGCCAGCTCACCAAGGCTTCTCAATGAGCAGTTCTTC
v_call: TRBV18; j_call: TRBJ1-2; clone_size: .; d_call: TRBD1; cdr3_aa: CASSPQRTGGNYGYTF; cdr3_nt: TGTGCCAGCTCACCACAGAGGACAGGGGGAAACTATGGCTACACCTTC
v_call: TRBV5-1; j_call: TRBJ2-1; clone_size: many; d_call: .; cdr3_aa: CASSWDTRGEQFF; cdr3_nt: TGCGCCAGCAGCTGGGACACTAGAGGCGAGCAGTTCTTC
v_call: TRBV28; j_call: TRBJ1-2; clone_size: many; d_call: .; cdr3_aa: CASSPYQRGYTF; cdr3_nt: TGTGCCAGCAGCCCTTATCAGCGTGGCTACACCTTC
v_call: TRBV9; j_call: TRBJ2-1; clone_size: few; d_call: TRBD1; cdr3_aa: CASSPRTGGWDEQFF; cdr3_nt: TGTGCCAGCAGCCCTCGGACAGGGGGCTGGGATGAGCAGTTCTTC
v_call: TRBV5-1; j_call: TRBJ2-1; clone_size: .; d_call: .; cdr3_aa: CASSPAVYNEQFF; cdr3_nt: TGCGCCAGCAGCCCGGCTGTGTACAATGAGCAGTTCTTC
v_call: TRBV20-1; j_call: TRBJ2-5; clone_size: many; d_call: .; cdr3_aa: CSARSPGPVNGETQYF; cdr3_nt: TGCAGTGCTAGAAGCCCCGGACCGGTGAACGGGGAGACCCAGTACTTC
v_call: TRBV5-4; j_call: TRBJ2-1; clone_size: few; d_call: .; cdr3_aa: CASSLASLGDNEQFF; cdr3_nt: TGTGCCAGCAGCTTGGCCTCTTTGGGAGACAATGAGCAGTTCTTC
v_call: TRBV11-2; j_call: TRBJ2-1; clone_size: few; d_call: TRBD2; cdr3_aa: CASSAYRTGGCNEQFF; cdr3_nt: TGTGCCAGCAGCGCCTATCGGACGGGGGGGTGCAATGAGCAGTTCTTC
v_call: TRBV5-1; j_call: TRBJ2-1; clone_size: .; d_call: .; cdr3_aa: CASSPQINEQFF; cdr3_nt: TGCGCCAGCAGCCCCCAGATCAATGAGCAGTTCTTC
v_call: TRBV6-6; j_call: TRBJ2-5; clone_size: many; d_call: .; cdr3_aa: CASSYSGGHRYQETQYF; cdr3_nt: TGTGCCAGCAGTTACTCAGGGGGACATAGGTACCAAGAGACCCAGTACTTC
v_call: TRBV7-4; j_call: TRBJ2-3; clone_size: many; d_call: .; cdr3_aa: CASSSPGGQREDTQYF; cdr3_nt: TGTGCCAGCAGCTCCCCTGGGGGCCAGAGGGAAGATACGCAGTATTTT
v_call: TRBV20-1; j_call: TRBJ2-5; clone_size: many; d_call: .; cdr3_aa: CSARVERGIQETQYF; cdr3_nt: TGCAGTGCTAGAGTAGAACGGGGAATCCAAGAGACCCAGTACTTC
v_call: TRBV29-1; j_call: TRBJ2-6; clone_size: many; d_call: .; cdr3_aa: CSGILSSGANVLTF; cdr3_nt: TGCAGCGGAATACTGAGCTCTGGGGCCAACGTCCTGACTTTC
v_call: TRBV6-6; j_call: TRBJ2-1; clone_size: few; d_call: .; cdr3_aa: CASSYRRALTYNEQFF; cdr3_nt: TGTGCCAGCAGTTACCGGCGGGCCCTCACCTACAATGAGCAGTTCTTC
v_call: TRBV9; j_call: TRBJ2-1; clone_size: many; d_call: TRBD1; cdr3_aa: CASSTRPGTVEFF; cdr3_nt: TGTGCCAGCAGCACCCGCCCCGGGACAGTAGAGTTCTTC
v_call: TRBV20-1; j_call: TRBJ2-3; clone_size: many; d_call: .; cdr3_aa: CSARDSLTSTDTQYF; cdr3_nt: TGCAGTGCTAGAGATAGCCTAACGAGCACAGATACGCAGTATTTT
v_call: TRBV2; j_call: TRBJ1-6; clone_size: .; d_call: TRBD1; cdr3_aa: CASEKQGIAYNSPLHF; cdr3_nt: TGTGCCTCCGAGAAACAGGGGATCGCCTATAATTCACCCCTCCACTTT
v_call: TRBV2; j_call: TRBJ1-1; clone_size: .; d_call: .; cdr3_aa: CASSRDFGNTEAFF; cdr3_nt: TGTGCCAGCAGTCGGGACTTTGGGAACACTGAAGCTTTCTTT
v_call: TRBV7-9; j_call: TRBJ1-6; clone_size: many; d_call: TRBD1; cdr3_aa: CASSSTGVNSPLHF; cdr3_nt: TGCGCCAGCAGCTCGACAGGGGTTAATTCACCCCTCCACTTT
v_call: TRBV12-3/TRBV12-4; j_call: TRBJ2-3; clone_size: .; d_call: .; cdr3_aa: CASSPTFSTQYF; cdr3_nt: TGTGCCAGCAGTCCGACATTTTCTACGCAGTATTTT
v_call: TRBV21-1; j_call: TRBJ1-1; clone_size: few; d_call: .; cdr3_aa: CASSKYPGINTEAFF; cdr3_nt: TGTGCCAGCAGCAAATATCCAGGGATTAACACTGAAGCTTTCTTT
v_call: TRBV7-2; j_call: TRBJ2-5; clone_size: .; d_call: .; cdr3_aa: CASSMYSVTEETQYF; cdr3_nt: TGTGCCAGCAGCATGTACAGCGTTACGGAAGAGACCCAGTACTTC
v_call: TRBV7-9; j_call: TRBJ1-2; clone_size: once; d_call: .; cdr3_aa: CASGIQGDYGYTF; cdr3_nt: TGTGCCAGCGGCATTCAGGGTGACTATGGCTACACCTTC
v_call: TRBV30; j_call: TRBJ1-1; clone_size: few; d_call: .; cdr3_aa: CAWRAFALHTEAFF; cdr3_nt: TGTGCCTGGAGGGCTTTTGCCCTTCACACTGAAGCTTTCTTT
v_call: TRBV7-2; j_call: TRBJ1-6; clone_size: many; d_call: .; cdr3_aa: CASTTLRSRESPLHF; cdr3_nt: TGTGCCAGCACCACGCTCCGGAGCCGGGAATCACCCCTCCACTTT